A single sample gave rise to the 11 T cell receptor beta chains below, sequenced in a study of blood T cells in healthy people across ages. Through a sample-barcoded 5' primer and a J-beta primer mix, a second PCR was run for roughly 6 to 12 cycles. TCRdb reprocessed the 5' RACE reads with MiXCR, giving one entry per CDR3 protein. This sample yields roughly 680,000 distinct CDR3 sequences, of which 49% are seen a single time; about a third belongs to the top ten. The sequenced sample consisted of blood. The receptors originated from a woman aged 55-70 years in good health.

This chain uses TRBV24-1 with TRBJ2-2; D remains unclear. The length of the CDR3 is 19 residues. Germline V gene data show CDR1 as KGHDR and CDR2 as SFDVKD. The V gene lost 1 base and the J gene lost 3 bases, with 20 bases spanning the gap. The CDR3 sequence is CATSDFISMGSADTGELFF. In DNA, the CDR3 is TGTGCCACCAGTGATTTCATTAGTATGGGATCGGCCGACACCGGGGAGCTGTTTTTT.

This clonotype occurred a few times. The chain is built from TRBV27 and TRBJ1-1; D uncertain. The germline V and J ends were trimmed by 6 bases and 2 bases, with 7 bases remaining between them. CDR3 length equals 12 residues. The germline gives CDR1 MNHEY, CDR2 SMNVEV (reference sequence). CDR3 in DNA: TGTGCCAGCAGCTCCCCTAACACTGAAGCTTTCTTT. This gives the protein CASSSPNTEAFF.

The V and J genes are TRBV5-1 and TRBJ2-7; the D is unclear. V was trimmed by 4 bases and J by 5 bases, leaving 19 bases between them. The CDR3 is 15 amino acids. In germline, CDR1 is SGHRS, CDR2 YFSETQ. The CDR3 coding sequence is TGCGCCAGCAGCCCTATCTCAGAGAGCGCCGACGAGCAGTACTTC. It yields the protein CASSPISESADEQYF.

The rearrangement uses TRBV27 and TRBJ1-2; 7 bases agree with TRBD1. The CDR3 sequence is 13 residues long. Germline V gives CDR1 MNHEY, CDR2 SMNVEV (reference sequence). With V trimmed by 6 bases and J by 6 bases, 7 bases remained unmatched. Written as DNA, the CDR3 is TGTGCCAGCAGCCTAGAGACAGGGCATGGCTACACCTTC. Encoded protein: CASSLETGHGYTF.

The V call is TRBV3-1, the J call TRBJ2-4, with a weak D call TRBD2 (6 bases). The closer fit of TRBJ2-5 to the DNA end suggests the J call may be wrong. The CDR3 extends over 16 amino acids. The germline gives CDR1 LGHDT, CDR2 YNNKEL (reference sequence). CDR3 protein: CASSPGDSGRSKTQYF. CDR3 nucleotides: TGTGCCAGCAGCCCTGGCGATAGCGGACGGTCGAAGACCCAGTACTTC.

The chain joins TRBV20-1 to TRBJ2-7; tentative D call: TRBD2 (5 bases). The DNA end favors TRBJ2-5, so the J call may be wrong. CDR1 is DFQATT and CDR2 is SNEGSKA in the germline V gene (reference sequence). This CDR3 comprises 13 residues. The CDR3 here is CSARARGRETQYF. In DNA, the CDR3 is TGCAGTGCTAGAGCCAGAGGGCGGGAGACCCAGTACTTC.

The chain combines TRBV4-3 with TRBJ1-3, with D possibly being TRBD1 (6 bases). CDR3 length: 15 residues. Germline CDR1 and CDR2: LGHNA and YSLEER. Trimming left V 0 bases short and J 0 bases short, with 6 bases between. The CDR3 region is CASSQETGSGNTIYF. The CDR3 DNA is TGCGCCAGCAGCCAAGAGACAGGCTCTGGAAACACCATATATTTT.

This clonotype was observed a handful of times. The J gene is TRBJ2-5, the V gene TRBV4-3; 7 nucleotides align to TRBD2. With V trimmed by 0 bases and J by 0 bases, 7 bases remained unmatched. This CDR3 is built from 17 residues. Germline-derived CDR1 and CDR2 are LGHNA and YSLEER. CDR3: CASSQEPAGGNQETQYF. The CDR3, as DNA: TGCGCCAGCAGCCAAGAGCCCGCCGGGGGGAACCAAGAGACCCAGTACTTC.

The chain is built from TRBV9 and TRBJ1-4, with a possible D match to TRBD1 (6 bases). Deletions cut 3 bases from V and 8 bases from J, with 14 bases between. The germline gives CDR1 SGDLS, CDR2 YYNGEE. CDR3 length: 14 residues. DNA of the CDR3: TGTGCCAGCAGCGCCCGGGGGGCAGGGGAAAAACTGTTTTTT. Amino acid sequence: CASSARGAGEKLFF.

The chain joins TRBV12-3 or TRBV12-4 to TRBJ1-5; no clear D gene. The V end lost 7 bases, the J end lost 3 bases, and 16 bases lay between the germline ends. The CDR3 loop spans 15 amino acids. CDR3 protein: CASKLLVNDNQPQHF. CDR3 DNA sequence: TGTGCCAGCAAGCTACTCGTAAATGACAATCAGCCCCAGCATTTT.

The chain carries TRBV6-2 or TRBV6-3 and TRBJ1-1, with D unclear. Germline assignment: CDR1 MNHEY and CDR2 SVGEGT. This CDR3 region has 13 residues. Between the trimmed V and J ends, which lost 7 bases and 1 base, there was a span of 10 bases. CDR3: CASTKRTNTEAFF. The CDR3 DNA reads as TGTGCCAGCACGAAGAGAACGAACACTGAAGCTTTCTTT.